The present T cell receptor beta chain was sequenced within a study of shared clonotypes between healthy human individuals. The CDR3 covers 15 residues. V was clipped by 3 bases and J by 7 bases; unmatched bases: 5. Germline loops: CDR1 LNHDA, CDR2 SQIVND (reference sequence). As to this clone: Its antigen is not known.

CD4+ cells underwent separation, giving CD45RA+ naive and CD45RA-negative memory subsets. Only in-frame clones appear in the TCRdb table, and some are missing; sequencing was by immunoSEQ multiplex PCR. The data hold 740,000 or so clones, with more than 70% observed a single time. Overall study findings and caveats: Even with large depth, rarefaction showed that sorted-subset sequencing was incomplete.

What was sequenced was memory CD4+ T cells sorted from blood. Subset in this sample: CD45RA-negative fraction. V gene TRBV19 combines with J gene TRBJ2-1; 11 positions match TRBD2. The TCR sequence derives from a woman in her thirties in good health. CDR3 loop: CASSIIAGGGNEQFF. The CDR3 DNA is TGTGCCAGTAGTATTATAGCGGGAGGGGGGAATGAGCAGTTCTTC.